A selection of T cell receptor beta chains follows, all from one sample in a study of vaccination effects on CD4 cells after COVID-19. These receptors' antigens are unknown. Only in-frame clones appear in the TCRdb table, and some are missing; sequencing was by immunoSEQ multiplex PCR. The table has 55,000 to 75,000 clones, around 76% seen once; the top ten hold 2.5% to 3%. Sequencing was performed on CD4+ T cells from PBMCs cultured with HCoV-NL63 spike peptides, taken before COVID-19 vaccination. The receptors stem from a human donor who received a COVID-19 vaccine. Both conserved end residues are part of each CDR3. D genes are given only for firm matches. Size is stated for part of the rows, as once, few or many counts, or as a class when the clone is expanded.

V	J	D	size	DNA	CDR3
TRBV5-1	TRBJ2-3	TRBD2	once	TGCGCCAGCAGCTTGGCCGGGACTAGCGCCGCAGATACGCAGTATTTT	CASSLAGTSAADTQYF
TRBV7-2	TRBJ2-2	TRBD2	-	TGTGCCAGCAGCTTAAGCGGGGGGGCCCCCGGGGAGCTGTTTTTT	CASSLSGGAPGELFF
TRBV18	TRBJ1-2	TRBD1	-	TGTGCCAGCTCACCACGGGACAGCAATGGCTACACCTTC	CASSPRDSNGYTF
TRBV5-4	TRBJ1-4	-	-	TGTGCCAGCAGCTTGGGCGGGACGACGGGAGAAAAACTGTTTTTT	CASSLGGTTGEKLFF
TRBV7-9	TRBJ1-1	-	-	TGTGCCAGCAGCTTACAAGCAAGTGAAGCTTTCTTT	CASSLQASEAFF
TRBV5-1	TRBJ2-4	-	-	TGCGCCAGCAGCCCTAGCGCAGGGGATGGCAAAAACATTCAGTACTTC	CASSPSAGDGKNIQYF
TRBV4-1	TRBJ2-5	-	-	TGCGCCAGCAGCCAAGTGTGGAGGCCCCAAGAGACCCAGTACTTC	CASSQVWRPQETQYF
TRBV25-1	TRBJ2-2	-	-	TGTGCCAGCAGTGAATGGCAGGGACATACGAACACCGGGGAGCTGTTTTTT	CASSEWQGHTNTGELFF
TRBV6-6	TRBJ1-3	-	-	TGTGCCAGCAGGGAACAGGGAACTGGAAACACCATATATTTT	CASREQGTGNTIYF
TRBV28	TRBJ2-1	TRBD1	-	TGTGCCAGCAGTTTATACGGGGACAGGAGCTCCTACAATGAGCAGTTCTTC	CASSLYGDRSSYNEQFF
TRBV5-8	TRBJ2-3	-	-	TGTGCCAGCCCCTGGCCCCCTTTAGCTCGAGGAAGCCCAGATACGCAGTATTTT	CASPWPPLARGSPDTQYF
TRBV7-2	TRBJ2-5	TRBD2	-	TGTGCCAGCAGCTTCCAGCGGGGCGGAGAGACCCAGTACTTC	CASSFQRGGETQYF
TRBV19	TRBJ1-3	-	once	TGTGCCAGTAGGATCTCCTCTGGAAACACCATATATTTT	CASRISSGNTIYF
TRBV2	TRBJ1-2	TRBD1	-	TGTGCCAGCCAACCGGGACAGGGTATATTAGACGACTATGGCTACACCTTC	CASQPGQGILDDYGYTF
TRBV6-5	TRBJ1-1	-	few	TGTGCCAGCAGATTACAGCGGAACACTGAAGCTTTCTTT	CASRLQRNTEAFF
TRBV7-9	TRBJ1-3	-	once	TGTGCCAGCAGCTTAAACTGGGTCGCTGGAAACACCATATATTTT	CASSLNWVAGNTIYF
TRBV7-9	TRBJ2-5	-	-	TGTGCCAGCAGCTTAATGGGGGAAGAGGAGACCCAGTACTTC	CASSLMGEEETQYF
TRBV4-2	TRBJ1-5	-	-	TGTGCCAGCAGCCAAGACGAACTCAGGGTTCAGCCCCAGCATTTT	CASSQDELRVQPQHF
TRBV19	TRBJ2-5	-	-	TGTGCCAGTAGTAAAGTCAGGGCTCCGATAGAGACCCAGTACTTC	CASSKVRAPIETQYF
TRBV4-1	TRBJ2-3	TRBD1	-	TGCGCCAGCAGCCACGAGAGGGGGCGATCAACAATCACAGATACGCAGTATTTT	CASSHERGRSTITDTQYF
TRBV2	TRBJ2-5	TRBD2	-	TGTGCCAGCGGCACCCGGGGGGGCAGGGAGACCCAGTACTTC	CASGTRGGRETQYF
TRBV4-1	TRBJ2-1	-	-	TGCGCCAGCAGCCAAGTAAGTTTCTACAATGAGCAGTTCTTC	CASSQVSFYNEQFF
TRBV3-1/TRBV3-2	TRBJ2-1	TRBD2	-	TGTGCCAGCAGCCCCTCTAGCGGGGGGAAGCAGTTCTTC	CASSPSSGGKQFF
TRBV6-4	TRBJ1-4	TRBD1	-	TGTGCCAGCAGTGTCTCGAACAGGGGAGAAGCTAATGAAAAACTGTTTTTT	CASSVSNRGEANEKLFF
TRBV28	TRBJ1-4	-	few	TGTGCCAGCAGCGGGTATGGGAATGAAAAACTGTTTTTT	CASSGYGNEKLFF
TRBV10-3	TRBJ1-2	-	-	TGTGCCATCAACGACGGTTCCTATGTTGGCTACACCTTC	CAINDGSYVGYTF
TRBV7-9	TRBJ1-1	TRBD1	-	TGTGCCAGCAGTCTCACGACAGGGAGCACTGAAGCTTTCTTT	CASSLTTGSTEAFF
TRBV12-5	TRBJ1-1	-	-	TGTGCTAGTGGTTTCGAGGAAAACACTGAAGCTTTCTTT	CASGFEENTEAFF
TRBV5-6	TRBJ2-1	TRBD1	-	TGTGCCAGCAGCTTGGGACAGGGGTTCAATAGGAATGAGCAGTTCTTC	CASSLGQGFNRNEQFF
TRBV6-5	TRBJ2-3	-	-	TGTGCCAGCAGGGGGCTCACAGATACGCAGTATTTT	CASRGLTDTQYF
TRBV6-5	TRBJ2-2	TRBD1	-	TGTGCCAGCACCCGGACAGGGGCCGGGGAGCTGTTTTTT	CASTRTGAGELFF
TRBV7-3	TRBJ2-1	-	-	TGTGCCAGCAGCTCCGACTACGCCCCCTACAATGAGCAGTTCTTC	CASSSDYAPYNEQFF
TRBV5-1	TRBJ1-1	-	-	TGCGCCAGCAGCTTGGATGGCCGGAGCACTGAAGCTTTCTTT	CASSLDGRSTEAFF
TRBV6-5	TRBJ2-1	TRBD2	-	TGTGCCACCCTTCGTGCCCTAGCGGGGGGGACTGAGCAGTTCTTC	CATLRALAGGTEQFF
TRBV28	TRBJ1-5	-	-	TGTGCCAGCAGTAATTTCGGCAGGGGAGTGGATCAGCCCCAGCATTTT	CASSNFGRGVDQPQHF
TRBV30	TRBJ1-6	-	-	TGTGCCTGGGGTCCAGAGGGACTGAATAATTCACCCCTCCACTTT	CAWGPEGLNNSPLHF
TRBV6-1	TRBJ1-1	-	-	TGTGCCAGCAGTGAACCTAGCGCACAGGTCAACACTGAAGCTTTCTTT	CASSEPSAQVNTEAFF
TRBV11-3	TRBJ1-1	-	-	TGTGCCAGCAGCTTATCAGGAGGGAACACTGAAGCTTTCTTT	CASSLSGGNTEAFF
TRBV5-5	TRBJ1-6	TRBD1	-	TGTGCCAGCAGCCAAGACAGGGGGGTTTCACCCCTCCACTTT	CASSQDRGVSPLHF
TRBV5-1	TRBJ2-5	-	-	TGCGCCAGCAGCTTGGGCTCAGGGCCCCAAGAGACCCAGTACTTC	CASSLGSGPQETQYF
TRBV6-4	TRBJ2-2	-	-	TGTGCCAGCTCCCCACAGGGCGAGATGGGCGGGGAGCTGTTTTTT	CASSPQGEMGGELFF
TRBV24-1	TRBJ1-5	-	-	TGTGCCACCAGTGACCCCCAGGGGTCCCAGGGGAATCAGCCCCAGCATTTT	CATSDPQGSQGNQPQHF
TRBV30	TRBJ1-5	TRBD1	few	TGTGCCTGGAGTCCCGGGACAGGGAGAACCTATAGCAATCAGCCCCAGCATTTT	CAWSPGTGRTYSNQPQHF
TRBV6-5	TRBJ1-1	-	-	TGTGCCAGCAGATACGGAGGGGCCGCTGAAGCTTTCTTT	CASRYGGAAEAFF
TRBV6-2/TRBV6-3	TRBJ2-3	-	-	TGTGCCAGCAGTTACTCGACTAGCCACAGGGCAGATACGCAGTATTTT	CASSYSTSHRADTQYF
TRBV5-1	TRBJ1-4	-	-	TGCGCCAGCAGCTTGCCTGACGGTGAAAAACTGTTTTTT	CASSLPDGEKLFF
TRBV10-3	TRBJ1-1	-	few	TGTGCCACCTGGGGGGGCACTGAAGCTTTCTTT	CATWGGTEAFF
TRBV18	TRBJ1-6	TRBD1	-	TGTGCCAGCTTCGGGACAGGGGGTTCATCACCCCTCCACTTT	CASFGTGGSSPLHF
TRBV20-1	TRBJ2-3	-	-	TGCAGTATTATAGACGATACGCAGTATTTT	CSIIDDTQYF
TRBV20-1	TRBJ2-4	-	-	TGCAGTGCTTCCGGAGCAACCGTTCAGTACTTC	CSASGATVQYF
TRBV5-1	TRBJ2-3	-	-	TGCGCCAGCAGCTTGGGCGGGCGCGGGGATACGCAGTATTTT	CASSLGGRGDTQYF
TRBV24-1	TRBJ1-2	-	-	TGTGCCACCAGTGATTCCCCCCCCCAATATGGCTACACCTTC	CATSDSPPQYGYTF
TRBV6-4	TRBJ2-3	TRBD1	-	TGTGCCAGCAGTGTCGAGACAGGGTCAGATACGCAGTATTTT	CASSVETGSDTQYF
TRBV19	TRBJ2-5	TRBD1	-	TGTGCCAGTAGTCCCCGACAGGGGGTCGAGACCCAGTACTTC	CASSPRQGVETQYF
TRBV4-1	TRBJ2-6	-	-	TGCGCCAGCAGGGCCCCTGGGGCCAACGTCCTGACTTTC	CASRAPGANVLTF
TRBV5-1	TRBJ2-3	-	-	TGCGCCAGCAGCTTGTCCGCGACTCCTACGGATACGCAGTATTTT	CASSLSATPTDTQYF
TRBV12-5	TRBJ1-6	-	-	TGTGCTAGTGGTCAGATTTCCGGGACGGTCCCGAATTCACCCCTCCACTTT	CASGQISGTVPNSPLHF
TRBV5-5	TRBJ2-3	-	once	TGTGCCAGCAGCTTCGATGTAAGCGGCAGCACAGATACGCAGTATTTT	CASSFDVSGSTDTQYF
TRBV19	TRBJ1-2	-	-	TGTGCCAGTAGTATACTGGGAACTAACTATGGCTACACCTTC	CASSILGTNYGYTF